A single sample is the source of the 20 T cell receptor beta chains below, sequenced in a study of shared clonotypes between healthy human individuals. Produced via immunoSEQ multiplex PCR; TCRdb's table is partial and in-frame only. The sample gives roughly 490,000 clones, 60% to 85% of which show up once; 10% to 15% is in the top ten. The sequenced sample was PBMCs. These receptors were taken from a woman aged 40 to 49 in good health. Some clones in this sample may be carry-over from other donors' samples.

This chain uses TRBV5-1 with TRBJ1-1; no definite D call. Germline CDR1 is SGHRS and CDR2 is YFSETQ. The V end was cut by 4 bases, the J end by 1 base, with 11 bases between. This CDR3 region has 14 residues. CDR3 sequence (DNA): TGCGCCAGCAGCCGTGAGGGCCCGAACACTGAAGCTTTCTTT. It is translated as CASSREGPNTEAFF.

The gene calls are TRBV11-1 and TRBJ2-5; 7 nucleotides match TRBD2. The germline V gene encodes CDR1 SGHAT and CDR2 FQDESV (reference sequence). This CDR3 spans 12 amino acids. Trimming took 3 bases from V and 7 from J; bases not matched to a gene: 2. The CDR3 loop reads CASSFPGGTQYF. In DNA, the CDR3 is TGTGCCAGCAGCTTCCCGGGGGGGACCCAGTACTTC.

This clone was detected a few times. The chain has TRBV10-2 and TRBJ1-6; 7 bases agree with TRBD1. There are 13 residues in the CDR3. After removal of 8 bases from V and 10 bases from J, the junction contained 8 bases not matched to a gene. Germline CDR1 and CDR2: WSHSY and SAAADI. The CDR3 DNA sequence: TGCGCCAGCCTGGAGAGGGGGCAGTCACCCCTCCACTTT. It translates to CASLERGQSPLHF.

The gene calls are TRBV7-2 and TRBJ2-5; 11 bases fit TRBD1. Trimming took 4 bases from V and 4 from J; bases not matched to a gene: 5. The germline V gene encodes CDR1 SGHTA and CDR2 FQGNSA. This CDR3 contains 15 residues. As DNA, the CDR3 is TGTGCCAGCAGCTCCACCGGGACAGGGGGAGAGACCCAGTACTTC. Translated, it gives CASSSTGTGGETQYF.

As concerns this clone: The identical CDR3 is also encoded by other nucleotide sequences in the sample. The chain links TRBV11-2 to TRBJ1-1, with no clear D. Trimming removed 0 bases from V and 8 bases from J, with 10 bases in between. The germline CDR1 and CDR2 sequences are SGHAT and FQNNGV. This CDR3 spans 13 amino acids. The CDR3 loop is CASSLDRQREAFF. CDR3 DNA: TGTGCCAGCAGCTTAGATAGGCAGAGGGAAGCTTTCTTT.

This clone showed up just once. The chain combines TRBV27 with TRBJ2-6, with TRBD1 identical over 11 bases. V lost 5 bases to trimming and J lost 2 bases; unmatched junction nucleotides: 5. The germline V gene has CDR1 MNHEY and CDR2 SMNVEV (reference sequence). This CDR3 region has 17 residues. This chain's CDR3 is CASSPGQGVTGANVLTF. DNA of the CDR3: TGTGCCAGCAGTCCGGGACAGGGGGTGACTGGGGCCAACGTCCTGACTTTC.

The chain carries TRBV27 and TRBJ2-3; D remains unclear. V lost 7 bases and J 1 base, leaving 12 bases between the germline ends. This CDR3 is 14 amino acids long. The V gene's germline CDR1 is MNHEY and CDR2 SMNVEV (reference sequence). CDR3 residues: CASNSYIGTDTQYF. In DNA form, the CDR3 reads TGTGCCAGCAATTCGTACATCGGCACAGATACGCAGTATTTT.

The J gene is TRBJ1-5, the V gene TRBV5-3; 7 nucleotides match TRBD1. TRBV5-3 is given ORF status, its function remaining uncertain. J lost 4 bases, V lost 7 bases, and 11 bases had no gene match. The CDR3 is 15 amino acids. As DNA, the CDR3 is TGTGCCAGACGGACCTTGACAGGGAAAAATCAGCCCCAGCATTTT. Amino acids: CARRTLTGKNQPQHF.

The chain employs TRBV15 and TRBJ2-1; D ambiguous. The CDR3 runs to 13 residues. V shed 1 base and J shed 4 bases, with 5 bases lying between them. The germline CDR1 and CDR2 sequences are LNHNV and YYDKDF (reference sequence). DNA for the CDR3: TGTGCCACCAGCAGAGGGGTTTACAATGAGCAGTTCTTC. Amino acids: CATSRGVYNEQFF.

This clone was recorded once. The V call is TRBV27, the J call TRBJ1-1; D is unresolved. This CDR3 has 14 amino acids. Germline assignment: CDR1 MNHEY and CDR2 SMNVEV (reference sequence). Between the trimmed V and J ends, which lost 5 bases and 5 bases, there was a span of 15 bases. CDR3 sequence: CASSRQPGGTEAFF. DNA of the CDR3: TGTGCCAGCAGTCGACAACCGGGTGGAACTGAAGCTTTCTTT.

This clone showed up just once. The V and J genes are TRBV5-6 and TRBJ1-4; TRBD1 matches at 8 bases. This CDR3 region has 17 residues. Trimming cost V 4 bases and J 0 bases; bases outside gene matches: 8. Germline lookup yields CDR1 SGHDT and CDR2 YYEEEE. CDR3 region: CASSPGQGAPTNEKLFF. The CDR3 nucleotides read TGTGCCAGCAGCCCCGGACAGGGAGCCCCAACTAATGAAAAACTGTTTTTT.

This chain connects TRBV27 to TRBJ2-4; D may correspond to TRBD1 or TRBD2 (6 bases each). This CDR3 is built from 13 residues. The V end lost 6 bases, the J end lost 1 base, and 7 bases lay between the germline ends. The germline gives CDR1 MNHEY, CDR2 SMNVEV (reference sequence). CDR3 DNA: TGTGCCAGCAGAGGGGGGGCCAAAAACATTCAGTACTTC. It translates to CASRGGAKNIQYF.

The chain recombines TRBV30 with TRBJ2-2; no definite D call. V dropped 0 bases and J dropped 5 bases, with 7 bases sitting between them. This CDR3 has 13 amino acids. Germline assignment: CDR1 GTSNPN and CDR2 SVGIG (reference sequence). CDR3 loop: CAWSVGLTGELFF. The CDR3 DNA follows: TGTGCCTGGAGTGTAGGGTTAACCGGGGAGCTGTTTTTT. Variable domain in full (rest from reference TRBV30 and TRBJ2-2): SQTIHQWPATLVQPVGSPLSLECTVEGTSNPNLYWYRQAAGRGLQLLFYSVGIGQISSEVPQNLSASRPQDRQFILSSKKLLLSDSGFYLCAWSVGLTGELFFGEGSRLTVL.

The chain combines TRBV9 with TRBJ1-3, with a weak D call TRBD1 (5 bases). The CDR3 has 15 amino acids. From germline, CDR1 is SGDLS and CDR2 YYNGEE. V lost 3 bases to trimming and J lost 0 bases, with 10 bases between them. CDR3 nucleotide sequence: TGTGCCAGCAGCGGACAGCGGAGCTCTGGAAACACCATATATTTT. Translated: CASSGQRSSGNTIYF. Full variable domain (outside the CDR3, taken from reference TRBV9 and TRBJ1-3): DSGVTQTPKHLITATGQRVTLRCSPRSGDLSVYWYQQSLDQGLQFLIQYYNGEERAKGNILERFSAQQFPDLHSELNLSSLELGDSALYFCASSGQRSSGNTIYFGEGSWLTVV.

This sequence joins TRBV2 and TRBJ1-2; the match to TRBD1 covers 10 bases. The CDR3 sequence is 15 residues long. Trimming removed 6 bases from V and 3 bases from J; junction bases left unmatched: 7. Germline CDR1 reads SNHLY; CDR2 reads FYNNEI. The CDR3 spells CASSGRDRGYYGYTF. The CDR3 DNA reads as TGTGCCAGCAGCGGCCGGGACAGGGGATACTATGGCTACACCTTC.

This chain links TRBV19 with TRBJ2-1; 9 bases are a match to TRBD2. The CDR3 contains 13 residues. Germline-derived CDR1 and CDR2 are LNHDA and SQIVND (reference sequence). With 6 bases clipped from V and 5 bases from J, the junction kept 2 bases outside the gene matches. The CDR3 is CASRTSGHNEQFF. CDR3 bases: TGTGCCAGTAGGACTAGCGGTCACAATGAGCAGTTCTTC.

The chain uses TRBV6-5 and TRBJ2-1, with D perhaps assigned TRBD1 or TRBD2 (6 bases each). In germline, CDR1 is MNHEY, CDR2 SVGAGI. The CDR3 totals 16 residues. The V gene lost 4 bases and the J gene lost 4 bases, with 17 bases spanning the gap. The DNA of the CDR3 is TGTGCCAGCAGTTCGAACAGGGAGGCCAATTACAATGAGCAGTTCTTC. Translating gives CASSSNREANYNEQFF.

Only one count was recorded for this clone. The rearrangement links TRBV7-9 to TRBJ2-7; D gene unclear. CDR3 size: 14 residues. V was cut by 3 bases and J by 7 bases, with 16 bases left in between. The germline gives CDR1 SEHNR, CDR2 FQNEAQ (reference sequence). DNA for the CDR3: TGTGCCAGCAGCTTCGATGTCCGGCGGTGGGAGCAGTACTTC. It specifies CASSFDVRRWEQYF.

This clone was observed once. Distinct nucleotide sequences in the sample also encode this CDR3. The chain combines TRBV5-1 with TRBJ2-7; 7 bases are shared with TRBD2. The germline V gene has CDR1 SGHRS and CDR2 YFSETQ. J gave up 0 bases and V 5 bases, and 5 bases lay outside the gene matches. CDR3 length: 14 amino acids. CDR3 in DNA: TGCGCCAGCAGTTTGTCTAGCGGCTCCTACGAGCAGTACTTC. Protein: CASSLSSGSYEQYF.

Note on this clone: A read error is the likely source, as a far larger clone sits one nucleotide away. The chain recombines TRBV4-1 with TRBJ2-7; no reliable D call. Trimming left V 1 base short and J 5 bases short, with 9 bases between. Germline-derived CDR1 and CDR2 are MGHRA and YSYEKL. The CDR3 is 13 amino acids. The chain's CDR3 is CASSQVAYHEQYF. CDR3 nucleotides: TGCGCCAGCAGCCAAGTAGCTTACCACGAGCAGTACTTC.